This T cell receptor beta chain was obtained from a study of blood T cell repertoires in COVID-19. CDR3 length: 16 amino acids. The J segment lost 8 bases and the V segment lost 5 bases, leaving 15 bases of the junction unmatched. The germline gives CDR1 SNHLY, CDR2 FYNNEI. Using immunoSEQ multiplex PCR, the repertoire was profiled, and TCRdb retains in-frame clones only, with some absent. The repertoire has 250,000 or so clones, about 91% of them found once; the top ten carry approximately 5%. The sequenced sample consisted of peripheral blood. This chain uses TRBV2 with TRBJ1-2; 9 bases align to TRBD1. This clonotype was sampled from a woman aged 40 to 50 who had recovered from COVID-19. CDR3 nucleotides: TGTGCCAGCAGTCCTGTCGCGGGACAGGGTTGGCGGGGCTACACCTTC. Its protein product is CASSPVAGQGWRGYTF.